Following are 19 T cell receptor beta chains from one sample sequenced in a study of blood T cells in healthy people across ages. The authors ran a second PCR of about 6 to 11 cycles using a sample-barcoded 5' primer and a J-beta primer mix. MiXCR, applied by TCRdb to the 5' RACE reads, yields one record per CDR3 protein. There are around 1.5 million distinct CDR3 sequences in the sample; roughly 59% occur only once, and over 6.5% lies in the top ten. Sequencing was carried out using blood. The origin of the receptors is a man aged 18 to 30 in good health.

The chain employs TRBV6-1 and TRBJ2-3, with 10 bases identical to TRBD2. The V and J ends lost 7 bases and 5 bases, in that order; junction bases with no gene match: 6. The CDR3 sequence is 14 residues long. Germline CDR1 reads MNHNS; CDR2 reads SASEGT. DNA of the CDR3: TGTGCCAGCATGCCTAGCGGGGGATTAGATACGCAGTATTTT. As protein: CASMPSGGLDTQYF.

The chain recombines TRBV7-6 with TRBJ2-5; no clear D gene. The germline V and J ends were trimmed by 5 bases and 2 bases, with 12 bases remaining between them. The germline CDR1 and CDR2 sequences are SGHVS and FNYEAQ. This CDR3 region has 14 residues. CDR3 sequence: CASSPRRPQETQYF. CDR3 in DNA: TGTGCCAGCAGCCCCCGTAGGCCGCAAGAGACCCAGTACTTC.

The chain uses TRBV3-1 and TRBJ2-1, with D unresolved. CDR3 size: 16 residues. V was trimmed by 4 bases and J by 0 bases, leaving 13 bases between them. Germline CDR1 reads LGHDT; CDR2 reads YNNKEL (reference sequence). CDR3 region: CASSPLGLGSYNEQFF. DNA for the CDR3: TGTGCCAGCAGCCCCCTAGGTCTCGGCTCCTACAATGAGCAGTTCTTC.

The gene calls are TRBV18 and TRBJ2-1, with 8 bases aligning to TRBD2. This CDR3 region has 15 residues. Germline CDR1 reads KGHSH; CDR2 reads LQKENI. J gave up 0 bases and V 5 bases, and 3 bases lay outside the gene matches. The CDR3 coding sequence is TGTGCCAGCTCAAAAAGCGGGAGCTCCTACAATGAGCAGTTCTTC. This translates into CASSKSGSSYNEQFF.

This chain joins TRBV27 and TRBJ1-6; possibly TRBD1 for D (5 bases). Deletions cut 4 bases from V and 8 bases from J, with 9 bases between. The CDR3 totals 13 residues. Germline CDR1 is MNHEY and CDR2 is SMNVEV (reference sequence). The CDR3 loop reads CASSSVRDSPLHF. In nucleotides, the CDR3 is TGTGCCAGCAGTTCTGTCAGGGATTCACCCCTCCACTTT.

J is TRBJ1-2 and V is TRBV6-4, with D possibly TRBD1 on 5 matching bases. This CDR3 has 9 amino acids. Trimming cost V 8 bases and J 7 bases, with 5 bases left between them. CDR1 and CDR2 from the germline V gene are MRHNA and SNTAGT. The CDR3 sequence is CASQGGYTF. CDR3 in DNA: TGTGCCAGCCAGGGTGGCTACACCTTC.

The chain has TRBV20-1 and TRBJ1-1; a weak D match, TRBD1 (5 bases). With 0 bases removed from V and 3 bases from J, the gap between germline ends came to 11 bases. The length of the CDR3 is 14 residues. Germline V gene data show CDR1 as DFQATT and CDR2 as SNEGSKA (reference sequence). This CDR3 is CSARESGGDTEAFF. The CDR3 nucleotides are TGCAGTGCTAGAGAGTCGGGGGGTGACACTGAAGCTTTCTTT.

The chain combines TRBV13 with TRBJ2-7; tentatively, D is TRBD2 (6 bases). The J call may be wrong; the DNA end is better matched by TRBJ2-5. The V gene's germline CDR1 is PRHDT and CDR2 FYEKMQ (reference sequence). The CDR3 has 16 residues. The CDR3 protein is CASSPPLVEGGETQYF. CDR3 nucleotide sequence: TGTGCCAGCAGCCCACCCCTTGTGGAGGGTGGGGAGACCCAGTACTTC.

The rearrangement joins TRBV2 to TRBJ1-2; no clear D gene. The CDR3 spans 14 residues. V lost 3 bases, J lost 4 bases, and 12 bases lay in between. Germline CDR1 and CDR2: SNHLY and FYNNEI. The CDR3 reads CASSDSGLPYGYTF. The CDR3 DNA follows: TGTGCCAGCAGTGATTCGGGGTTACCCTATGGCTACACCTTC.

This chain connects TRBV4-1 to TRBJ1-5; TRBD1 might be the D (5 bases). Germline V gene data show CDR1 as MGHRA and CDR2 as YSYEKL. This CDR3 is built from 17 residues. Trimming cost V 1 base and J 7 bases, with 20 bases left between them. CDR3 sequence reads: CASSQVSGYGLGQPQHF. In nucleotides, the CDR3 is TGCGCCAGCAGCCAAGTATCAGGGTACGGCCTCGGGCAGCCCCAGCATTTT.

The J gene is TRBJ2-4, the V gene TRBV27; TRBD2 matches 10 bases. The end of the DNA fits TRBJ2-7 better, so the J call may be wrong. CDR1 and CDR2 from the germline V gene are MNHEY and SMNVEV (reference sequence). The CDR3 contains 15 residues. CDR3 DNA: TGTGCCAGCAGCGCTACTAGCGGGAAAACCTACGAGCAGTACTTC. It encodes CASSATSGKTYEQYF.

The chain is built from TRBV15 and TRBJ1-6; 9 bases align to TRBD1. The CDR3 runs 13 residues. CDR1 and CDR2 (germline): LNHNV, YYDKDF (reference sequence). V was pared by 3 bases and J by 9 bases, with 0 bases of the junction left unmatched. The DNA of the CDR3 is TGTGCCACCAGCAGGGACAGGGGTTCACCCCTCCACTTT. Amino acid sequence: CATSRDRGSPLHF.

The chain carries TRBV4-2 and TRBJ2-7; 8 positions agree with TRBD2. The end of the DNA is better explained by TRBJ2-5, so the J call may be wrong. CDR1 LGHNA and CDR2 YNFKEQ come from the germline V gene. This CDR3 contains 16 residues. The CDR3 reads CASSHPVGGVQETQYF. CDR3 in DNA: TGTGCCAGCAGCCATCCCGTCGGGGGGGTCCAAGAGACCCAGTACTTC.

The CDR3 coding sequence is TGTGCCAGCAGACAACTCCGAGGCCAGAACTACGAGCAGTACTTC. It codes for CASRQLRGQNYEQYF. This chain links TRBV6-4 with TRBJ2-7; D unclear. Trimming removed 6 bases at V and 3 bases at J, with 18 bases between. Germline-derived CDR1 and CDR2 are MRHNA and SNTAGT. The CDR3 is made up of 15 amino acids.

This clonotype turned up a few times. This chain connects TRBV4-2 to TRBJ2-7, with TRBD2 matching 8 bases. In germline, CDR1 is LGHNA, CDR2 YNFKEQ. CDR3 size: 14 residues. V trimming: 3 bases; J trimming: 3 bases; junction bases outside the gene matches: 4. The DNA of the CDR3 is TGTGCCAGCAGCCATCTAGCGGGCCGCTACGAGCAGTACTTC. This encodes CASSHLAGRYEQYF.

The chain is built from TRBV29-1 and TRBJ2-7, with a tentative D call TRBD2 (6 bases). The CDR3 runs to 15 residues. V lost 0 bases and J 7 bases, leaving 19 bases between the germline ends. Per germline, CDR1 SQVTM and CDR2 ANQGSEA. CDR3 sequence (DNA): TGCAGCGTTGAAGAATGGAGGGCCGGGCGTCGGGAGCAGTACTTC. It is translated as CSVEEWRAGRREQYF.

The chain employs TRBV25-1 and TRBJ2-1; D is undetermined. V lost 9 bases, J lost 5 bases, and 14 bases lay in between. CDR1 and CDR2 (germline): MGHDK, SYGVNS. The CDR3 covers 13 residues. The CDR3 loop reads CASRHPEDNEQFF. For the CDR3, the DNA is TGTGCCAGTAGACACCCCGAGGACAATGAGCAGTTCTTC.

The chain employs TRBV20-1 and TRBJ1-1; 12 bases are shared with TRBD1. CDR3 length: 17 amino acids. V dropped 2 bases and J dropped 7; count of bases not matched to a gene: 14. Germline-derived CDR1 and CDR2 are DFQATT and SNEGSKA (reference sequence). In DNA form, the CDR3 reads TGCAGTGCTAGATCAGGAGGGCCGGGACAGGGGGCAGGTGAAGCTTTCTTT. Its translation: CSARSGGPGQGAGEAFF.

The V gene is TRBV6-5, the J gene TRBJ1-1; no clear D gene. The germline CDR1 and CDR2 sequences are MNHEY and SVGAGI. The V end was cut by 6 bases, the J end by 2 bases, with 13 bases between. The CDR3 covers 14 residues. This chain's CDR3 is CASRPGNSNTEAFF. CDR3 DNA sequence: TGTGCCAGCAGACCGGGGAACAGCAACACTGAAGCTTTCTTT.